These 30 T cell receptor beta chains originate from one sample sequenced in a study of blood T cells in healthy people across ages. With a J-beta primer mix and a sample-barcoded 5' primer, a second PCR ran about 7 to 11 cycles. TCRdb used MiXCR to reprocess the 5' RACE reads, holding one entry per CDR3 protein. The sample includes roughly 500,000 distinct CDR3 sequences, approximately 25% of them seen just once. Another study also made use of these data, one on T cells of mothers and their children.

Sample: blood. These receptors all stem from a boy under 18 in good health.

This clonotype appeared many times. The gene calls are TRBV7-2 and TRBJ2-7, with TRBD1 as a possible D gene (5 bases). The CDR3 is 13 amino acids. Trimming took off 1 base at V and 3 bases at J, with 7 bases between the two ends. Germline CDR1 is SGHTA and CDR2 is FQGNSA. This chain's CDR3 is CASSLGRVYEQYF. Here the CDR3 DNA reads TGTGCCAGCAGCTTAGGCAGGGTCTACGAGCAGTACTTC.

DNA for the CDR3: TGTGCCAGCAGTAAGACAGCCTCTGGGGCCAACGTCCTGACTTTC. Its translation is CASSKTASGANVLTF. The chain joins TRBV12-3 or TRBV12-4 to TRBJ2-6, with a possible D match to TRBD1 (5 bases). This CDR3 contains 15 residues. The germline V and J ends were trimmed by 5 bases and 0 bases, with 8 bases remaining between them.

This clonotype was observed a handful of times. The V call is TRBV24-1, the J call TRBJ1-5; D may be TRBD1 (5 bases). V gave up 7 bases and J gave up 4 bases, with 13 bases separating them. The germline V gene has CDR1 KGHDR and CDR2 SFDVKD. CDR3 length: 14 amino acids. The CDR3 DNA is TGTGCCACCAGAGGGGATGGGGGAAATCAGCCCCAGCATTTT. It specifies CATRGDGGNQPQHF.

V and J are TRBV6-2 or TRBV6-3 and TRBJ2-1, with 16 bases fitting TRBD2. Germline V CDR1 and CDR2: MNHEY, SVGEGT. Trimming took 4 bases from V and 12 from J; bases not matched to a gene: 9. The CDR3 has 16 amino acids. For the CDR3, the DNA is TGTGCCAGCAGTTGGCCAGGGGGACTAGCGGGAGGGAGGCAGTTCTTC. Protein: CASSWPGGLAGGRQFF.

V usage is TRBV20-1 and J usage is TRBJ1-4; the D gene is possibly TRBD1 (5 bases). The germline gives CDR1 DFQATT, CDR2 SNEGSKA (reference sequence). V lost 5 bases and J lost 5, with 6 bases in between. The CDR3 runs to 11 residues. The CDR3 protein is CSAGHNEKLFF. The CDR3, as DNA: TGCAGTGCTGGACACAATGAAAAACTGTTTTTT.

The V and J genes are TRBV3-1 and TRBJ2-2; the D is unclear. The CDR3 length is 17 residues. V was shortened by 0 bases and J by 3 bases, with 14 bases between the two germline ends. The germline gives CDR1 LGHDT, CDR2 YNNKEL (reference sequence). The CDR3 DNA reads as TGTGCCAGCAGCCAAGATCAATGGTATGCGGACACCGGGGAGCTGTTTTTT. Its translation is CASSQDQWYADTGELFF. Based on the CDR3 plus reference TRBV3-1 and TRBJ2-2, the full variable domain is DTAVSQTPKYLVTQMGNDKSIKCEQNLGHDTMYWYKQDSKKFLKIMFSYNNKELIINETVPNRFSPKSPDKAHLNLHINSLELGDSAVYFCASSQDQWYADTGELFFGEGSRLTVL.

V gene TRBV2 combines with J gene TRBJ2-1; 7 bases map to TRBD1. The CDR3 contains 15 residues. J lost 7 bases, V lost 4 bases, and 10 bases had no gene match. Germline V lookup: CDR1 SNHLY, CDR2 FYNNEI. CDR3 in DNA: TGTGCCAGCAGTGGAAGTTTGGACAGGAGTAATGAGCAGTTCTTC. Amino acids: CASSGSLDRSNEQFF. The whole variable domain, filled in from reference TRBV2 and TRBJ2-1, reads EPEVTQTPSHQVTQMGQEVILRCVPISNHLYFYWYRQILGQKVEFLVSFYNNEISEKSEIFDDQFSVERPDGSNFTLKIRSTKLEDSAMYFCASSGSLDRSNEQFFGPGTRLTVL.

V is TRBV28 and J is TRBJ1-2; D possibly corresponds to TRBD1 (5 bases). The CDR3 contains 17 residues. V was shortened by 3 bases and J by 3 bases, with 20 bases between the two germline ends. Germline assignment: CDR1 MDHEN and CDR2 SYDVKM. The CDR3 spells CASSFPGTVIGYYGYTF. The CDR3 DNA reads as TGTGCCAGCAGTTTTCCCGGGACGGTGATAGGTTACTATGGCTACACCTTC.

The chain is built from TRBV14 and TRBJ2-7; 9 nucleotides agree with TRBD1. The CDR3 extends over 15 amino acids. The V gene end was trimmed by 4 bases and the J gene end by 5 bases; junction bases not matched to a gene: 9. Germline assignment: CDR1 SGHDN and CDR2 FVKESK. The CDR3 sequence is CASSPGTGQRHEQYF. The CDR3 nucleotides read TGTGCCAGCAGCCCCGGGACAGGGCAGCGCCACGAGCAGTACTTC.

This sequence joins TRBV6-5 and TRBJ2-5; tentatively, D is TRBD2 (5 bases). The last part of the DNA fits TRBJ2-7 better; the J call may be wrong. Germline assignment: CDR1 MNHEY and CDR2 SVGAGI. This CDR3 is built from 15 residues. The CDR3 here is CASSYGRRSSYEQYF. The DNA for the CDR3 is TGTGCCAGCAGTTACGGGCGGAGGAGCTCCTACGAGCAGTACTTC.

This rearrangement joins TRBV11-2 to TRBJ1-2, with a weak D call TRBD1 (6 bases). The CDR3 spans 12 residues. V lost 5 bases and J 8 bases, leaving 12 bases between the germline ends. CDR1 SGHAT and CDR2 FQNNGV come from the germline V gene. The CDR3 spells CASSHRVRGYTF. The DNA for the CDR3 is TGTGCCAGCAGCCACAGGGTGCGGGGCTACACCTTC.

There are a few counts of this clonotype. The CDR3 DNA follows: TGTGCCAGCAGCAAGGGACTAGAAAACACAGATACGCAGTATTTT. It is translated as CASSKGLENTDTQYF. The chain recombines TRBV6-6 with TRBJ2-3; 8 bases match TRBD2. In germline, CDR1 is MNHNY, CDR2 SVGAGI (reference sequence). The CDR3 covers 15 residues. V lost 6 bases to trimming and J lost 2 bases; unmatched junction nucleotides: 7.

This clonotype occurred many times. Compared with germline, one end of the junction differs, possibly owing to a read error. The rearrangement links TRBV29-1 to TRBJ1-1, with D possibly TRBD1 on 6 matching bases. In germline, CDR1 is SQVTM, CDR2 ANQGSEA. CDR3 length: 9 amino acids. The CDR3 loop is CSVAPQGSF. The DNA of the CDR3 is TGCAGCGTTGCGCCACAGGGATCCTTT.

The table lists this clonotype with many counts. The J gene is TRBJ2-5, the V gene TRBV6-6, with 13 bases aligning to TRBD2. The end of the DNA is better explained by TRBJ2-1, so the J call may be wrong. CDR1 is MNHNY, CDR2 SVGAGI, per germline (reference sequence). The CDR3 runs to 15 residues. The CDR3, as DNA: TGTGCCAGCAGTCCACCGGGACTAGCGGGAAATGAGCAGTTCTTC. Protein sequence: CASSPPGLAGNEQFF.

The chain recombines TRBV5-8 with TRBJ2-2; 7 bases agree with TRBD1. Germline loops: CDR1 SGHTS, CDR2 YDEGEE. CDR3 length: 16 residues. V lost 4 bases, J lost 7 bases, and 13 bases stayed unmatched. CDR3 residues: CASSSRQGARIGELFF. CDR3 nucleotides: TGTGCCAGCAGCAGCCGACAGGGAGCTCGAATCGGGGAGCTGTTTTTT. The variable domain in full, with the rest retrieved from reference TRBV5-8 and TRBJ2-2, is EAGVTQSPTHLIKTRGQQATLRCSPISGHTSVYWYQQALGLGLQFLLWYDEGEERNRGNFPPRFSGRQFPNYSSELNVNALELEDSALYLCASSSRQGARIGELFFGEGSRLTVL.

V gene TRBV5-1 combines with J gene TRBJ1-2, with D perhaps TRBD1 (5 bases). Germline CDR1 and CDR2: SGHRS and YFSETQ. The CDR3 has 17 amino acids. The V and J ends lost 0 bases and 7 bases respectively, with 22 bases between them. Here the CDR3 DNA reads TGCGCCAGCAGCTTGGGAACCGGGGGAGCAGAAATCTGTGGCTACACCTTC. It translates to CASSLGTGGAEICGYTF. The full variable domain, rest sourced from reference TRBV5-1 and TRBJ1-2, is KAGVTQTPRYLIKTRGQQVTLSCSPISGHRSVSWYQQTPGQGLQFLFEYFSETQRNKGNFPGRFSGRQFSNSRSEMNVSTLELGDSALYLCASSLGTGGAEICGYTFGSGTRLTVV.

The V gene is TRBV27, the J gene TRBJ1-5; TRBD1 matches 7 bases. The V segment lost 5 bases and the J segment 3 bases; nucleotides outside the gene matches: 7. The CDR3 totals 15 residues. The germline CDR1 and CDR2 sequences are MNHEY and SMNVEV (reference sequence). DNA for the CDR3: TGTGCCAGCAGTACACTAACAGGGGCCAATCAGCCCCAGCATTTT. Protein product: CASSTLTGANQPQHF.

The J gene is TRBJ1-2, the V gene TRBV9; D call uncertain. Germline lookup yields CDR1 SGDLS and CDR2 YYNGEE. V lost 0 bases and J lost 1, with 10 bases in between. The CDR3 spans 15 residues. The CDR3 is CASSVDWRDNYGYTF. Written as DNA, the CDR3 is TGTGCCAGCAGCGTAGATTGGAGGGATAACTATGGCTACACCTTC.

This rearrangement joins TRBV3-1 to TRBJ1-2; D is ambiguous. The germline V and J ends were trimmed by 4 bases and 4 bases, with 16 bases remaining between them. Germline CDR1 LGHDT, CDR2 YNNKEL (reference sequence). The CDR3 consists of 15 residues. CDR3 sequence (DNA): TGTGCCAGCAGCCCTATCGTACGGGAACCCTATGGCTACACCTTC. This sequence encodes CASSPIVREPYGYTF.

A remark on this clonotype: An end of the junction does not agree with germline; a read error may underlie this. The chain couples TRBV7-9 to TRBJ2-5, with 7 bases aligning to TRBD2. The J call is doubtful: the DNA matches TRBJ2-1 better. In germline, CDR1 is SEHNR, CDR2 FQNEAQ (reference sequence). The CDR3 is made up of 14 amino acids. CDR3: CGSAETSLKDEQFF. CDR3 coding DNA: TGTGGCAGCGCTGAGACTAGCCTTAAGGATGAGCAGTTCTTC.

J is TRBJ1-5 and V is TRBV20-1; no reliable D call. From germline, CDR1 is DFQATT and CDR2 SNEGSKA (reference sequence). The germline V and J ends were trimmed by 5 bases and 4 bases, with 12 bases remaining between them. The CDR3 covers 13 residues. CDR3 coding DNA: TGCAGTGCTCGACGCCAGCCGAATCAGCCCCAGCATTTT. Amino acids: CSARRQPNQPQHF.

This clonotype was observed at least ten times. This chain connects TRBV13 to TRBJ2-5; D could derive from TRBD1 or TRBD2 (5 bases each). Germline V CDR1 and CDR2: PRHDT, FYEKMQ (reference sequence). V lost 1 base to trimming and J lost 4 bases, with 7 bases between them. The CDR3 is made up of 13 amino acids. The CDR3 reads CASSLDGGETQYF. The CDR3 DNA follows: TGTGCCAGCAGCTTAGATGGGGGAGAGACCCAGTACTTC.

The rearrangement uses TRBV4-3 and TRBJ2-7; the match to TRBD2 covers 10 bases. CDR3 length: 15 residues. The germline gives CDR1 LGHNA, CDR2 YSLEER. J lost 10 bases, V lost 0 bases, and 9 bases had no gene match. The CDR3 sequence is CASSQEGSSGGQQYF. As DNA, the CDR3 is TGCGCCAGCAGCCAAGAAGGTTCTAGCGGGGGCCAACAGTACTTC.

The table lists this clonotype with a few counts. This chain links TRBV28 with TRBJ1-5; TRBD1 matches at 7 bases. The CDR3 covers 12 residues. Germline assignment: CDR1 MDHEN and CDR2 SYDVKM. The J segment lost 1 base and the V segment lost 11 bases, leaving 2 bases of the junction unmatched. CDR3: CAAQGSNQPQHF. As DNA, the CDR3 is TGTGCCGCACAGGGGAGCAATCAGCCCCAGCATTTT. The entire variable domain, with the rest obtained from reference TRBV28 and TRBJ1-5, is as follows: DVKVTQSSRYLVKRTGEKVFLECVQDMDHENMFWYRQDPGLGLRLIYFSYDVKMKEKGDIPEGYSVSREKKERFSLILESASTNQTSMYLCAAQGSNQPQHFGDGTRLSIL.

This clonotype was picked up a small number of times. The rearrangement uses TRBV6-5 and TRBJ2-1, with 12 bases identical to TRBD2. Trimming removed 2 bases from V and 10 bases from J; junction bases left unmatched: 6. This CDR3 contains 15 residues. Germline CDR1 and CDR2: MNHEY and SVGAGI. The DNA for the CDR3 is TGTGCCAGCAGTTACCCGACTAGCGGGAGTAGCGAGCAGTTCTTC. It encodes CASSYPTSGSSEQFF.

V is TRBV20-1 and J is TRBJ2-7; TRBD2 matches 7 bases. Germline CDR1 and CDR2: DFQATT and SNEGSKA (reference sequence). Germline trimming cut 6 bases from V and 2 bases from J; bases unmatched to any gene: 7. The CDR3 length is 13 residues. CDR3 residues: CSASGATAYEQYF. Here the CDR3 DNA reads TGCAGTGCAAGCGGGGCGACAGCCTACGAGCAGTACTTC.

The rearrangement joins TRBV7-9 to TRBJ2-1, with D possibly called TRBD1 or TRBD2 (6 bases each). In germline, CDR1 is SEHNR, CDR2 FQNEAQ (reference sequence). V was pared by 5 bases and J by 7 bases, with 9 bases between. This CDR3 is built from 12 residues. This chain's CDR3 is CASSTGTNEQFF. In DNA, the CDR3 is TGTGCCAGCAGCACAGGGACTAATGAGCAGTTCTTC.

The J gene is TRBJ2-5, the V gene TRBV7-3; TRBD2 matches 9 bases. The J segment lost 1 base and the V segment lost 0 bases, leaving 0 bases of the junction unmatched. The CDR3 covers 15 residues. The germline gives CDR1 SGHTA, CDR2 FQGTGA. CDR3 in DNA: TGTGCCAGCAGCTTAACGGGACTAGCCCAAGAGACCCAGTACTTC. This translates into CASSLTGLAQETQYF.

V is TRBV20-1 and J is TRBJ2-3, with a weak D call TRBD2 (6 bases). The CDR3 covers 14 residues. Trimming cost V 5 bases and J 2 bases, with 14 bases left between them. Germline CDR1 DFQATT, CDR2 SNEGSKA (reference sequence). The CDR3, as DNA: TGCAGTGCTGACGCGGGGCTTCTCACAGATACGCAGTATTTT. It translates to CSADAGLLTDTQYF.

In this sample, this clonotype turned up a few times. This chain links TRBV27 with TRBJ2-2; 9 nucleotides agree with TRBD1. With V trimmed by 5 bases and J by 3 bases, 10 bases remained unmatched. The germline CDR1 and CDR2 sequences are MNHEY and SMNVEV (reference sequence). This CDR3 spans 17 amino acids. The CDR3: CASSPLPGQGYTGELFF. In DNA form, the CDR3 reads TGTGCCAGCAGTCCCTTGCCGGGACAGGGCTACACCGGGGAGCTGTTTTTT.